The 21 T cell receptor beta chains reported below all come from one sample, sequenced in a study of blood T cell repertoires in COVID-19. The method was immunoSEQ multiplex PCR; TCRdb's version includes in-frame clones alone and lacks a portion of them. This sample yields 250,000 to 400,000 clones, of which around 87% are seen a single time; 1% belongs to the top ten. The sample taken for sequencing was peripheral blood. These receptors came from a man in his fifties or sixties with active or convalescent COVID-19.

In its sample, this clone was seen a few times. The chain carries TRBV5-6 and TRBJ2-5; TRBD2 agrees at 9 bases. The CDR3 covers 17 residues. Germline CDR1 reads SGHDT; CDR2 reads YYEEEE. Trimming removed 5 bases from V and 5 bases from J; junction bases left unmatched: 16. The CDR3 nucleotides are TGTGCCAGCAGAATCGGCCTAGCGGGAACGTCTTATGAGACCCAGTACTTC. This gives the protein CASRIGLAGTSYETQYF.

The CDR3 loop is CASRGQDSYEQYF. In nucleotides, the CDR3 is TGTGCCAGCAGGGGACAGGATTCCTACGAGCAGTACTTC. V usage is TRBV6-6 and J usage is TRBJ2-7; 8 bases match TRBD1. CDR1 MNHNY and CDR2 SVGAGI come from the germline V gene (reference sequence). V dropped 6 bases and J dropped 1; count of bases not matched to a gene: 2. The CDR3 is 13 residues long.

The chain combines TRBV5-5 with TRBJ1-2; 8 bases are a match to TRBD1. Trimming cost V 4 bases and J 5 bases; bases outside gene matches: 13. The CDR3 length is 16 residues. CDR1 SGHKS and CDR2 YYEKEE come from the germline V gene (reference sequence). DNA of the CDR3: TGTGCCAGCAGCAAGGGGGCAGGGGGCATTAATTATGGCTACACCTTC. The encoded protein is CASSKGAGGINYGYTF. Full variable domain (missing parts from reference TRBV5-5 and TRBJ1-2): DAGVTQSPTHLIKTRGQQVTLRCSPISGHKSVSWYQQVLGQGPQFIFQYYEKEERGRGNFPDRFSARQFPNYSSELNVNALLLGDSALYLCASSKGAGGINYGYTFGSGTRLTVV.

The chain's CDR3 is CAIREGSGNQPQHF. Written as DNA, the CDR3 is TGTGCCATCAGGGAAGGCAGCGGCAATCAGCCCCAGCATTTT. The V gene is TRBV10-3, the J gene TRBJ1-5; D gene unclear. The CDR3 extends over 14 amino acids. The V gene's germline CDR1 is ENHRY and CDR2 SYGVKD. The V end was cut by 6 bases, the J end by 2 bases, with 11 bases between.

This rearrangement joins TRBV30 to TRBJ2-2, with D maybe TRBD1 (6 bases). Per germline, CDR1 GTSNPN and CDR2 SVGIG (reference sequence). This CDR3 is built from 14 residues. V shed 3 bases and J shed 4 bases, with 12 bases lying between them. CDR3 bases: TGTGCCTGGAGCCCTCAGGGGAGCACCGGGGAGCTGTTTTTT. This sequence encodes CAWSPQGSTGELFF.

This clone was picked up a small number of times. This chain uses TRBV6-5 with TRBJ1-3; D may be TRBD1 (5 bases). Germline V gives CDR1 MNHEY, CDR2 SVGAGI. The V end lost 0 bases, the J end lost 2 bases, and 8 bases lay between the germline ends. The CDR3 spans 15 residues. The CDR3: CASSYSGAAGNTIYF. In DNA, the CDR3 is TGTGCCAGCAGTTACTCAGGGGCAGCTGGAAACACCATATATTTT.

The J gene is TRBJ1-6, the V gene TRBV4-3; D gene ambiguous. V lost 0 bases, J lost 0 bases, and 6 bases lay in between. This CDR3 has 16 residues. Germline lookup yields CDR1 LGHNA and CDR2 YSLEER. In DNA form, the CDR3 reads TGCGCCAGCAGCCAAGATTTGAGCTCCTATAATTCACCCCTCCACTTT. This codes for CASSQDLSSYNSPLHF.

The chain is built from TRBV6-2 or TRBV6-3 and TRBJ2-4; 7 bases fit TRBD2. The CDR3 is 15 amino acids. Trimming at V came to 2 bases and at J to 2 bases, leaving 3 bases not matched to a gene. The germline CDR1 and CDR2 sequences are MNHEY and SVGEGT. CDR3 nucleotide sequence: TGTGCCAGCAGTTACCCAGGGACTACCAAAAACATTCAGTACTTC. Protein sequence: CASSYPGTTKNIQYF.

This chain connects TRBV6-5 to TRBJ1-3; the D is unclear. The germline gives CDR1 MNHEY, CDR2 SVGAGI. The CDR3 is 14 amino acids. V was clipped by 6 bases and J by 0 bases, with 9 bases between them. The CDR3 DNA reads TGTGCCAGCAGAACGGGGTTCTCTGGAAACACCATATATTTT. Protein product: CASRTGFSGNTIYF.

V and J are TRBV9 and TRBJ1-2; weak D call: TRBD1 (6 bases). CDR3 length: 14 residues. The V gene lost 4 bases and the J gene lost 1 base, with 11 bases spanning the gap. The germline gives CDR1 SGDLS, CDR2 YYNGEE. The CDR3 bases are TGTGCCAGCAGCCGACAGGCTCTTAACTATGGCTACACCTTC. Amino acid sequence: CASSRQALNYGYTF.

The genes are TRBV7-2 and TRBJ1-5; 9 nucleotides match TRBD1. This CDR3 contains 15 residues. CDR1 is SGHTA and CDR2 is FQGNSA in the germline V gene. V trimming: 5 bases; J trimming: 2 bases; junction bases outside the gene matches: 4. CDR3 sequence: CASSPWTGGNQPQHF. As DNA, the CDR3 is TGTGCCAGCAGCCCCTGGACAGGGGGCAATCAGCCCCAGCATTTT.

The rearrangement joins TRBV27 to TRBJ1-1; D possibly corresponds to TRBD1 (5 bases). This CDR3 is 14 amino acids long. The germline gives CDR1 MNHEY, CDR2 SMNVEV (reference sequence). The V and J ends lost 3 bases and 4 bases respectively, with 12 bases between them. CDR3 DNA sequence: TGTGCCAGCAGTTTCCAGGGATATAGCACTGAAGCTTTCTTT. Its translation: CASSFQGYSTEAFF.

This clone is a singleton in its sample. CDR3 DNA sequence: TGTGCCAGTACCCCCACAGGGGGAGGCTCCTACGAGCAGTACTTC. Its translation: CASTPTGGGSYEQYF. V gene TRBV19 combines with J gene TRBJ2-7; TRBD1 matches 8 bases. This CDR3 spans 15 amino acids. The ends lost 7 bases at V and 0 bases at J; junction bases unmatched: 8. CDR1 and CDR2 from the germline V gene are LNHDA and SQIVND (reference sequence).

The V gene is TRBV5-4, the J gene TRBJ2-3, with 11 bases aligning to TRBD2. The CDR3 extends over 16 amino acids. The V segment lost 0 bases and the J segment 6 bases; nucleotides outside the gene matches: 6. The germline CDR1 and CDR2 sequences are SGHNT and YYREEE (reference sequence). The CDR3 loop is CASSLEGLAEGDTQYF. The CDR3 nucleotides are TGTGCCAGCAGCTTGGAGGGACTAGCGGAGGGGGATACGCAGTATTTT.

V is TRBV24-1 and J is TRBJ2-6; possibly TRBD2 for D (6 bases). Trimming cost V 7 bases and J 0 bases, with 12 bases left between them. CDR3 length equals 16 residues. Germline CDR1 and CDR2: KGHDR and SFDVKD. The CDR3 sequence: CATSGTSSSGANVLTF. The CDR3, as DNA: TGTGCCACCAGCGGGACTTCCAGCTCTGGGGCCAACGTCCTGACTTTC.

This chain connects TRBV2 to TRBJ1-4; TRBD1 agrees at 8 bases. The CDR3 has 15 amino acids. Germline-derived CDR1 and CDR2 are SNHLY and FYNNEI. Losses at the gene ends were 3 bases for V and 7 bases for J; bases not matched to a gene: 7. CDR3 residues: CASSDGQGWSEKLFF. The CDR3 coding sequence is TGTGCCAGCAGTGACGGACAGGGTTGGAGTGAAAAACTGTTTTTT.

This sequence joins TRBV19 and TRBJ1-1, with 7 bases fitting TRBD1. J was trimmed by 0 bases and V by 6 bases; bases with no gene match: 10. Germline-derived CDR1 and CDR2 are LNHDA and SQIVND (reference sequence). The CDR3 sequence is 16 residues long. CDR3: CASRESTGRMNTEAFF. CDR3 coding DNA: TGTGCCAGTAGGGAATCGACAGGGCGAATGAACACTGAAGCTTTCTTT. The whole variable domain, filled in from reference TRBV19 and TRBJ1-1, reads DGGITQSPKYLFRKEGQNVTLSCEQNLNHDAMYWYRQDPGQGLRLIYYSQIVNDFQKGDIAEGYSVSREKKESFPLTVTSAQKNPTAFYLCASRESTGRMNTEAFFGQGTRLTVV.

The sample holds a few counts of this clone. CDR3 sequence: CASSLSRYQEKLFF. The DNA for the CDR3 is TGTGCCAGCAGTTTATCCCGATATCAGGAAAAACTGTTTTTT. This chain links TRBV27 with TRBJ1-4; no definite D call. The V end was cut by 0 bases, the J end by 8 bases, with 10 bases between. The CDR3 is made up of 14 amino acids. CDR1 is MNHEY and CDR2 is SMNVEV in the germline V gene (reference sequence).

The chain carries TRBV19 and TRBJ1-4; the match to TRBD1 covers 10 bases. Germline CDR1 is LNHDA and CDR2 is SQIVND (reference sequence). V lost 4 bases and J lost 8; bases outside the gene matches: 7. This CDR3 is 15 amino acids long. The CDR3 here is CASSTGQGVREKLFF. CDR3 nucleotide sequence: TGTGCCAGTAGTACTGGACAGGGGGTAAGGGAAAAACTGTTTTTT.

The V gene is TRBV6-2 or TRBV6-3, the J gene TRBJ2-7; TRBD2 matches at 10 bases. Germline lookup yields CDR1 MNHEY and CDR2 SVGEGT. V was clipped by 3 bases and J by 3 bases; unmatched bases: 5. This CDR3 spans 15 amino acids. The CDR3 protein is CASSYHQREGYEQYF. The CDR3 DNA is TGTGCCAGCAGTTATCACCAGCGGGAGGGCTACGAGCAGTACTTC.

The genes are TRBV2 and TRBJ2-5; 7 positions agree with TRBD1. The CDR3 totals 14 residues. J was trimmed by 4 bases and V by 6 bases; bases with no gene match: 8. Germline V lookup: CDR1 SNHLY, CDR2 FYNNEI. CDR3 sequence (DNA): TGTGCCAGCAGCCGCGATAACAGGGGAGAGACCCAGTACTTC. It yields the protein CASSRDNRGETQYF.